This T cell receptor beta chain was retrieved from a study of glioma-infiltrating T cells. TCR alpha and beta CDR3 regions were amplified from RNA using iRepertoire nested multiplex PCR. Tissue mRNA or PBMC total RNA, roughly 100-400 ng, went into one-step reverse transcription and amplification. TCRdb re-derived calls from the multiplex PCR reads in MiXCR, one entry per CDR3 protein. The sample includes about 210,000 distinct CDR3 sequences, approximately 30% seen only once; the top ten take just over 20%. Study conclusions and caveats: CDR3 overlap between tissue and blood was very small.

About this clonotype itself: As yet, its antigen is unknown.

The sequencing input was glioma tissue, nonneoplastic brain tissue, or PBMCs (not recorded which). This receptor was obtained from a human donor with low-grade glioma or glioblastoma, undergoing nonglioma brain surgery, or in good health (not recorded which).

The CDR3 sequence is CASGGGLALTGELFF. As DNA, the CDR3 is TGTGCCAGCGGGGGGGGACTAGCATTAACCGGGGAGCTGTTTTTT. J is TRBJ2-2 and V is TRBV3-1, with 9 bases that match TRBD2. The CDR3 length is 15 residues. The ends lost 8 bases at V and 5 bases at J; junction bases unmatched: 9. The V gene's germline CDR1 is LGHDT and CDR2 YNNKEL (reference sequence).